The subject of this entry is one T cell receptor (beta chain). The data were obtained in a study of blood T cell repertoires in COVID-19. Study-level background: Sites in the United States, Italy and Spain provided acute and convalescent COVID-19 samples.

Using immunoSEQ multiplex PCR, the repertoire was profiled, and TCRdb retains in-frame clones only, with some absent. The sample lists a few hundred thousand clones; 85% were seen once. J was trimmed by 7 bases and V by 0 bases; bases with no gene match: 8. The CDR3 contains 15 residues. Germline CDR1 is MNHEY and CDR2 is SMNVEV (reference sequence). This TCR came from a middle-aged man who had recovered from COVID-19. The sequencing sample was made of PBMCs or T cells enriched from blood (not recorded which). The chain joins TRBV27 to TRBJ1-2; 7 nucleotides line up with TRBD1. CDR3 sequence: CASSLSMEGGRGYTF. DNA for the CDR3: TGTGCCAGCAGTTTATCGATGGAAGGGGGCCGTGGCTACACCTTC.